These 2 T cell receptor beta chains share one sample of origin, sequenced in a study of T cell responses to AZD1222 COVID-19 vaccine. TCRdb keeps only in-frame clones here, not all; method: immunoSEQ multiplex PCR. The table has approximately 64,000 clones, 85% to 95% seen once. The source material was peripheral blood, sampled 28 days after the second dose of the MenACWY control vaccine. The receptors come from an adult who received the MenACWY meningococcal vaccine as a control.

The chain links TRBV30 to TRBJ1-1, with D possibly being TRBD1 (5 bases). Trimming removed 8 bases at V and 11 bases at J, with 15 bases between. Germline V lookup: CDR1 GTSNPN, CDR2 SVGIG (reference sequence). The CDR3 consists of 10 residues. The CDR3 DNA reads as TGTGCCCTGGGCCCGGGGGAGGCTTTCTTT. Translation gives CALGPGEAFF.

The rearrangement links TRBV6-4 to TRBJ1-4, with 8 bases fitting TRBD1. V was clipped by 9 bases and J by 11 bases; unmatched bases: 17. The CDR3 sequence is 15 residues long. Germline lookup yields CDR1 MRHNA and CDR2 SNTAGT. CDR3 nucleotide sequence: TGTGCCAGGGTGAAATGGGACAGGATTGTCCGGAAACTGTTTTTT. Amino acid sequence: CARVKWDRIVRKLFF.